The rows below give T cell receptor beta chains drawn from one sample of a study of cytomegalovirus exposure and HLA in healthy donors. Profiled with immunoSEQ multiplex PCR; TCRdb holds only in-frame clones, not every one. The sample yields some 120,000 clones, roughly 86% seen once. The sequenced sample consisted of PBMCs. These receptor sequences come from a man between 18 and 29 years old in good health and CMV-seronegative. Both conserved end residues are part of each CDR3. A D gene is named only where the DNA matches it firmly. Not every row has a clone size; where given, it reads once, few, many or a size class.

size: -; V: TRBV7-9; D: -; J: TRBJ2-3; DNA: TGTGCCCTGGGGACTGCTAGCACAGATACGCAGTATTTT; CDR3: CALGTASTDTQYF
size: few; V: TRBV7-9; D: -; J: TRBJ2-7; DNA: TGTTCCAGCAGCTTGAGGCGGGGAAGCTCCTACGAGCAGTACTTC; CDR3: CSSSLRRGSSYEQYF
size: -; V: TRBV14; D: TRBD1; J: TRBJ2-2; DNA: TGTGCCAGCAGCCTAAGGGGGCTTGGCACCGGGGAGCTGTTTTTT; CDR3: CASSLRGLGTGELFF
size: once; V: TRBV11-1; D: TRBD2; J: TRBJ2-5; DNA: TGTGCCAGCAGCTTACTAGCGGGGGTGCCTCAAGAGACCCAGTACTTC; CDR3: CASSLLAGVPQETQYF
size: -; V: TRBV5-4; D: -; J: TRBJ1-1; DNA: TGTGCCAGCACCCCGAGCGGGGTGATGAACACTGAAGCTTTCTTT; CDR3: CASTPSGVMNTEAFF
size: -; V: TRBV2; D: TRBD2; J: TRBJ2-3; DNA: TGTGCCAGCAGGATAGCGGGGGGGAACACAGATACGCAGTATTTT; CDR3: CASRIAGGNTDTQYF
size: -; V: TRBV6-5; D: -; J: TRBJ2-7; DNA: TGTGCCAGCAGTTACATGGGGGCAGGGATGGGAGAGCAGTACTTC; CDR3: CASSYMGAGMGEQYF
size: -; V: TRBV9; D: -; J: TRBJ1-1; DNA: TGTGCCAGCAGCCCACAGTTCGAAGCTTTCTTT; CDR3: CASSPQFEAFF
size: once; V: TRBV7-9; D: TRBD2; J: TRBJ2-5; DNA: TGTGCCAGCAGCTCCCCTTTTAGCGGGGGACCCAAAGAGACCCAGTACTTC; CDR3: CASSSPFSGGPKETQYF
size: -; V: TRBV4-3; D: TRBD1; J: TRBJ2-1; DNA: TGCGCCAGCAGCCCAGGGACAGGGAGGACCTACAATGAGCAGTTCTTC; CDR3: CASSPGTGRTYNEQFF
size: -; V: TRBV7-3; D: TRBD1; J: TRBJ2-7; DNA: TGTGCCAGCAGCCCGGGACAGGGGGCTTACGAGCAGTACTTC; CDR3: CASSPGQGAYEQYF
size: -; V: TRBV27; D: -; J: TRBJ2-2; DNA: TGTGCCAGCAGTTTATCGAACAGCCCTGGCGGGGAGCTGTTTTTT; CDR3: CASSLSNSPGGELFF
size: -; V: TRBV5-1; D: TRBD2; J: TRBJ2-5; DNA: TGCGCCAGCAGCGAGGGAGCGGGAGGGCAAGAGACCCAGTACTTC; CDR3: CASSEGAGGQETQYF
size: few; V: TRBV9; D: -; J: TRBJ2-1; DNA: TGTGCCAGCAGCGCCGAGGGTGGGTTTACCTACAATGAGCAGTTCTTC; CDR3: CASSAEGGFTYNEQFF
size: -; V: TRBV10-2; D: TRBD1; J: TRBJ1-5; DNA: TGCGCCAGCAGTCGGGGACAGAGCAATCAGCCCCAGCATTTT; CDR3: CASSRGQSNQPQHF
size: -; V: TRBV6-6; D: TRBD1; J: TRBJ1-6; DNA: TGTGCCAGCACGGACAGGGGGAATTCACCCCTCCACTTT; CDR3: CASTDRGNSPLHF
size: -; V: TRBV6-5; D: -; J: TRBJ2-7; DNA: TGTGCCAGCAGTCTCCCAGGGCGGAGCGAGCAGTACTTC; CDR3: CASSLPGRSEQYF
size: -; V: TRBV19; D: TRBD1; J: TRBJ1-1; DNA: TGTGCCAGTAGCCCGGGACAGGGGAACACTGAAGCTTTCTTT; CDR3: CASSPGQGNTEAFF
size: -; V: TRBV6-5; D: TRBD1; J: TRBJ2-7; DNA: TGTGCCAGCAGTTATGGGACAGGGGGCTACGGGCAGTACTTC; CDR3: CASSYGTGGYGQYF
size: -; V: TRBV5-1; D: TRBD2; J: TRBJ2-1; DNA: TGCGCCAGCAGGGACCTGGCGGGGGGGAATGAGCAGTTCTTC; CDR3: CASRDLAGGNEQFF
size: -; V: TRBV7-9; D: -; J: TRBJ1-2; DNA: TGTGCCAGTACGACAGCTAACTATGGCTACACCTTC; CDR3: CASTTANYGYTF
size: few; V: TRBV10-3; D: -; J: TRBJ2-7; DNA: TGTGCCATCAGTGAGTCGGCGGGCTACGAGCAGTACTTC; CDR3: CAISESAGYEQYF
size: -; V: TRBV5-1; D: TRBD2; J: TRBJ2-1; DNA: TGCGCCAGCAGTTTGGGACTAGCGGATTACAATGAGCAGTTCTTC; CDR3: CASSLGLADYNEQFF
size: few; V: TRBV4-3; D: -; J: TRBJ1-3; DNA: TGCGCCAGCAGCCAAGATCGGCAGGGCATGGGAAACACCATATATTTT; CDR3: CASSQDRQGMGNTIYF
size: -; V: TRBV11-3; D: -; J: TRBJ2-5; DNA: TGTGCCAGCAGCTTAGATCTTGACAAACGGGGCCAAGAGACCCAGTACTTC; CDR3: CASSLDLDKRGQETQYF
size: few; V: TRBV6-1; D: -; J: TRBJ2-1; DNA: TGTGCCAGCAGTGAAAAGGGAGACACCTCTAGGTTCTTC; CDR3: CASSEKGDTSRFF
size: -; V: TRBV5-4; D: TRBD2; J: TRBJ2-1; DNA: TGTGCCAGCAGCTTGGAAGGAGCGGGGGGGCCCAATGAGCAGTTCTTC; CDR3: CASSLEGAGGPNEQFF
size: -; V: TRBV5-4; D: TRBD2; J: TRBJ2-5; DNA: TGTGCCAGCAGCTACCGAATAGCGGGGGCCGATGAGACCCAGTACTTC; CDR3: CASSYRIAGADETQYF
size: once; V: TRBV13; D: -; J: TRBJ1-3; DNA: TGTGCCAGCAGCCCCGGAGGGACGGCCGGCTCTGGAAACACCATATATTTT; CDR3: CASSPGGTAGSGNTIYF
size: -; V: TRBV9; D: TRBD1; J: TRBJ2-7; DNA: TGTGCCAGCAGCGGAGGGACAGGGGCTATCTACGAGCAGTACTTC; CDR3: CASSGGTGAIYEQYF
size: -; V: TRBV2; D: -; J: TRBJ2-6; DNA: TGTGCCGGCTGTGAGGAGGCTGGGGCCAACGTCCTGACTTTC; CDR3: CAGCEEAGANVLTF
size: few; V: TRBV6-5; D: -; J: TRBJ1-1; DNA: TGTGCCAGCAGGACTTCCGGGACAAGGGGTGAAGCTTTCTTT; CDR3: CASRTSGTRGEAFF
size: -; V: TRBV9; D: TRBD2; J: TRBJ2-3; DNA: TGTGCCAGCAGCGCGGGGACTAGAGGTGATACGCAGTATTTT; CDR3: CASSAGTRGDTQYF
size: -; V: TRBV5-1; D: -; J: TRBJ2-5; DNA: TGCGCCAGCAGCTTAGCATCCAGGCAGGGCCAAGAGACCCAGTACTTC; CDR3: CASSLASRQGQETQYF
size: -; V: TRBV18; D: -; J: TRBJ1-2; DNA: TGTGCCAGCTCACCCACCTTACAGGGCTATGGCTACACCTTC; CDR3: CASSPTLQGYGYTF
size: -; V: TRBV7-8; D: TRBD2; J: TRBJ2-1; DNA: TGTGCCTCGGGGCTAGCGGGGAAGTATGAGCAGTTCTTC; CDR3: CASGLAGKYEQFF
size: -; V: TRBV6-1; D: -; J: TRBJ1-4; DNA: TGTGCCAGCAGTGAACATGGACGGGATAATGAAAAACTGTTTTTT; CDR3: CASSEHGRDNEKLFF
size: -; V: TRBV14; D: -; J: TRBJ2-7; DNA: TGTGCCAGCAGCGCAAGGAGCGAGCAGTACTTC; CDR3: CASSARSEQYF
size: -; V: TRBV5-8; D: TRBD1; J: TRBJ2-1; DNA: TGTGCCAGCAGCTCCGGGACAGGGTTTGCCTACAATGAGCAGTTCTTC; CDR3: CASSSGTGFAYNEQFF
size: -; V: TRBV19; D: TRBD1; J: TRBJ1-2; DNA: TGTGCCAGTAGTATACCATGGACAGGGGGGGACGACTATGGCTACACCTTC; CDR3: CASSIPWTGGDDYGYTF
size: -; V: TRBV6-5; D: -; J: TRBJ2-2; DNA: TGTGCCAGCAGGTTAACGGGGAACACCGGGGAGCTGTTTTTT; CDR3: CASRLTGNTGELFF